Only a few counts were recorded for the clone carrying this TCR beta chain. Its target is unknown. Template switching created a universal primer site, and the cDNA included unique molecular identifiers. TCRdb analysed the 5' RACE reads with MiXCR anew, one entry per CDR3 protein. This table has 220,000 or so distinct CDR3 sequences, approximately 7% appearing once. These data are taken from a study of identical twins. Overall study results and limits: Conclusions were drawn cross-sectionally by statistical analysis, without following the same donors. Twin-shared out-of-frame alpha sequences showed excess low generation probability.

The V gene lost 3 bases and the J gene lost 5 bases, with 11 bases spanning the gap. CDR1 is LGHDT and CDR2 is YNNKEL in the germline V gene (reference sequence). This CDR3 comprises 13 residues. The data were also submitted as part of a second study, on yellow fever vaccine responses in identical twins. That work contributes: Reportedly, the T cell response mounted by twins to vaccine seemed partly convergent, partly personalized.

This chain connects TRBV3-1 to TRBJ2-7, with TRBD1 as a possible D gene (6 bases). The sample comprised memory (CD45RO+) T cells sorted from blood. The clonotype was recovered from a woman aged 18-30 years in good health. The CDR3 is CASSQFDRNEQYF. The CDR3 DNA follows: TGTGCCAGCAGCCAGTTCGACAGGAACGAGCAGTACTTC.